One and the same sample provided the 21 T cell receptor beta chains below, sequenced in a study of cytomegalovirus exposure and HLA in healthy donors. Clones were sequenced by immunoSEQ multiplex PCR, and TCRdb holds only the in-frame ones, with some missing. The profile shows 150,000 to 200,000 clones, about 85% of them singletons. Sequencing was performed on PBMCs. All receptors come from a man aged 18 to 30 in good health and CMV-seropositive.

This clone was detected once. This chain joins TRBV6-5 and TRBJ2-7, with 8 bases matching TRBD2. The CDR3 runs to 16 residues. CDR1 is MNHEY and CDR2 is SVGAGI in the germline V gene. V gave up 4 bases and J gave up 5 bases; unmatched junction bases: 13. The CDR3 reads CASSSLPGTRKDEQYF. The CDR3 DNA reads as TGTGCCAGCAGTTCCCTTCCCGGGACTAGAAAAGACGAGCAGTACTTC.

The chain's CDR3 is CASSESTSGKNTGELFF. The CDR3, as DNA: TGCGCCAGCAGTGAGTCGACTAGCGGAAAGAACACCGGGGAGCTGTTTTTT. The chain has TRBV10-2 and TRBJ2-2; 9 bases fit TRBD2. The CDR3 consists of 17 residues. Looked up from germline, CDR1 is WSHSY and CDR2 is SAAADI. J lost 1 base, V lost 0 bases, and 3 bases had no gene match.

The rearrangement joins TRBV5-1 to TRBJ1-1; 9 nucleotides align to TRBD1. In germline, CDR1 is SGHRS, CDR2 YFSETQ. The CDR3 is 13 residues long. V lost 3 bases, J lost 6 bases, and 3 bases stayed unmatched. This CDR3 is CASSSDRGSEAFF. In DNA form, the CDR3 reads TGCGCCAGCAGCTCGGACAGGGGTTCTGAAGCTTTCTTT. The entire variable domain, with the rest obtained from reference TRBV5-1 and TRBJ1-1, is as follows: KAGVTQTPRYLIKTRGQQVTLSCSPISGHRSVSWYQQTPGQGLQFLFEYFSETQRNKGNFPGRFSGRQFSNSRSEMNVSTLELGDSALYLCASSSDRGSEAFFGQGTRLTVV.

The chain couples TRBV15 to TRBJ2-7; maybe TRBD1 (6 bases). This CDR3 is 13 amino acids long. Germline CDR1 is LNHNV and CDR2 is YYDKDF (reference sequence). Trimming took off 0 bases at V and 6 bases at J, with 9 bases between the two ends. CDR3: CATSREDRTEQYF. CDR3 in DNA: TGTGCCACCAGCAGAGAAGACAGGACCGAGCAGTACTTC.

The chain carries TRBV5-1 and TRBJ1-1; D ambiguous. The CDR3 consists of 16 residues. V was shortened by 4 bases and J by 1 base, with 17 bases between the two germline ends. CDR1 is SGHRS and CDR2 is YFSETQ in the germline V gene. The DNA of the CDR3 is TGCGCCAGCAGCCCAAAACCTCAGGTGGGGAACACTGAAGCTTTCTTT. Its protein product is CASSPKPQVGNTEAFF.

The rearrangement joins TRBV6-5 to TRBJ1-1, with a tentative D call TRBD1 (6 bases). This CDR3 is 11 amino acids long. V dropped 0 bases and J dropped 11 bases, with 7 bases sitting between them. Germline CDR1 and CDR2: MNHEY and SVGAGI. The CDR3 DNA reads TGTGCCAGCAGTTACTCGGGGGCGGCTTTCTTT. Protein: CASSYSGAAFF.

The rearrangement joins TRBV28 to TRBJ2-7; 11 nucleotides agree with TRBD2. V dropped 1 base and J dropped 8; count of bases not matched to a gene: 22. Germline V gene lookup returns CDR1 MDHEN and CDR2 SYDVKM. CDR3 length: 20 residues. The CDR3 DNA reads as TGTGCCAGCAGTTTATCGTGGTTAGCGGGAGGGCCCCAAGCAAACCATAAGCAGTACTTC. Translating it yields CASSLSWLAGGPQANHKQYF.

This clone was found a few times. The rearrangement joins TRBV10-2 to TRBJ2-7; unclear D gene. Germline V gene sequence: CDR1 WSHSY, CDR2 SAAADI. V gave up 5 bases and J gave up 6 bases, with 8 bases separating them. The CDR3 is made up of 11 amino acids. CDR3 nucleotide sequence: TGCGCCAGCAGTCCCGCCGGCGAGCAGTACTTC. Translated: CASSPAGEQYF.

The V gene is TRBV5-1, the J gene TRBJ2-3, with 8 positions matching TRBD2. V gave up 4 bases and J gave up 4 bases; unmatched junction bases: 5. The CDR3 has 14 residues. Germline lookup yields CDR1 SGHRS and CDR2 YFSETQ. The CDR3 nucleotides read TGCGCCAGCAGCACCCAAGCGGGGGCAGATACGCAGTATTTT. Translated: CASSTQAGADTQYF.

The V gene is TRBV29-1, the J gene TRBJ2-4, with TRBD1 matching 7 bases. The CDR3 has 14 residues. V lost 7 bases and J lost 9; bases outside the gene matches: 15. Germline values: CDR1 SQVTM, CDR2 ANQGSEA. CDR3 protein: CSARQGSASGIQYF. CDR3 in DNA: TGCAGCGCCAGACAGGGTTCAGCGTCTGGCATTCAGTACTTC. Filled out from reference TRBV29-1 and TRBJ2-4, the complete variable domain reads SAVISQKPSRDICQRGTSLTIQCQVDSQVTMMFWYRQQPGQSLTLIATANQGSEATYESGFVIDKFPISRPNLTFSTLTVSNMSPEDSSIYLCSARQGSASGIQYFGAGTRLSVL.

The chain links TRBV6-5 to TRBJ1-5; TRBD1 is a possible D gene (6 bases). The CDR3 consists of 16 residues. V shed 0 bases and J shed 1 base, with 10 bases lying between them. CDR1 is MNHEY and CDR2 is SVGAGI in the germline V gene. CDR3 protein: CASSYSSTGSNQPQHF. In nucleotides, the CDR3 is TGTGCCAGCAGTTACTCCTCTACAGGGAGCAATCAGCCCCAGCATTTT.

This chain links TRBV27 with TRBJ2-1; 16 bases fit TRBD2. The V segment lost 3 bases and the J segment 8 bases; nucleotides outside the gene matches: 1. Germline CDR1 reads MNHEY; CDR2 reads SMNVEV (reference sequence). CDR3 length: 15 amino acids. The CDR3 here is CASSFGTSGRDEQFF. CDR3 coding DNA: TGTGCCAGCAGTTTTGGGACTAGCGGGAGGGATGAGCAGTTCTTC.

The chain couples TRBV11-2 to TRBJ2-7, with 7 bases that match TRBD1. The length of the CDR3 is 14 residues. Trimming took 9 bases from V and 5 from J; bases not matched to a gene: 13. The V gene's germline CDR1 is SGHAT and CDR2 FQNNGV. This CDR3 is CASERGGLGNEQYF. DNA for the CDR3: TGTGCCAGTGAACGAGGGGGCCTTGGAAACGAGCAGTACTTC.

The CDR3 is CASSLGAHGYTF. In DNA, the CDR3 is TGCGCCAGCAGCTTGGGGGCCCATGGCTACACCTTC. This sequence joins TRBV5-1 and TRBJ1-2, with D uncertain. CDR3 length: 12 residues. The V and J ends lost 0 bases and 6 bases respectively, with 6 bases between them. Germline CDR1 is SGHRS and CDR2 is YFSETQ.

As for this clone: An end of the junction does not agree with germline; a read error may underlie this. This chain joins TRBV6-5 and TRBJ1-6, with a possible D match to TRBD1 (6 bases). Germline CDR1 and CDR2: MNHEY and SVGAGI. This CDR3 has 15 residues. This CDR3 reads CASIPGRGDNSPLHF. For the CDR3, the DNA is TGTGCCAGCATCCCGGGGAGGGGGGATAACTCACCCCTCCACTTT.

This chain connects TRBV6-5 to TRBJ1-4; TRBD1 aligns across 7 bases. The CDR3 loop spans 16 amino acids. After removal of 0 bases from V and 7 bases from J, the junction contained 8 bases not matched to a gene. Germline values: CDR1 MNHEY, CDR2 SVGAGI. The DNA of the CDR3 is TGTGCCAGCAGTTACTCGGCCGACAGGGTTACTGAAAAACTGTTTTTT. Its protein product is CASSYSADRVTEKLFF.

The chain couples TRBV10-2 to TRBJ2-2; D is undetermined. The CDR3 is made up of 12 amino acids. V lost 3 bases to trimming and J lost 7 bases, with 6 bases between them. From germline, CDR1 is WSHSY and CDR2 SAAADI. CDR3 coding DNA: TGCGCCAGCAGTGAATCCGGCGGGGAGCTGTTTTTT. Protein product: CASSESGGELFF.

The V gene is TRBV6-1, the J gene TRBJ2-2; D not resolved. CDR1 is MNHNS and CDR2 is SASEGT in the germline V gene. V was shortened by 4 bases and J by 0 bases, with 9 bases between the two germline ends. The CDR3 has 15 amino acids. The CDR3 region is CASSGIVSNTGELFF. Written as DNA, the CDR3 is TGTGCCAGCAGTGGTATAGTGTCGAACACCGGGGAGCTGTTTTTT.

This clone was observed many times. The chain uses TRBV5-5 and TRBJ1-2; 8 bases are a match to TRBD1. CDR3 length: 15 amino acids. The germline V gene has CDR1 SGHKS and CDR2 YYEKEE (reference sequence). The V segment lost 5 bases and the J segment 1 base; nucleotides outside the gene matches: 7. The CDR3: CASRKGQGGNYGYTF. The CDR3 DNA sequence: TGTGCCAGCAGAAAAGGACAGGGCGGTAACTATGGCTACACCTTC.

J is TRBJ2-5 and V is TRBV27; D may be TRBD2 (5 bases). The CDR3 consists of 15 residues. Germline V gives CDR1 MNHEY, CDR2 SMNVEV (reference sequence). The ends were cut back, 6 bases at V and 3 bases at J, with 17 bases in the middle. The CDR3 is CASRSYTEAKETQYF. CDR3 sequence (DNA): TGTGCCAGCAGATCTTACACGGAGGCCAAAGAGACCCAGTACTTC.

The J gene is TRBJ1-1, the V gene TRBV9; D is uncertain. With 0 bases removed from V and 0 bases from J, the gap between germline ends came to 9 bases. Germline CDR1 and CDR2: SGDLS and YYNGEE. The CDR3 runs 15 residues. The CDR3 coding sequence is TGTGCCAGCAGCGTAGACGGGGTAATGAACACTGAAGCTTTCTTT. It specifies CASSVDGVMNTEAFF.